Presented here are 14 T cell receptor beta chains from one specimen sequenced in a study of blood T cell repertoires in COVID-19. Libraries were prepared by immunoSEQ multiplex PCR; TCRdb keeps only in-frame clonotypes and omits some of them. There are around 250,000 clones in the sample; over 75% occur only once, and under 2.5% lies in the top ten. The sample taken for sequencing was PBMCs or T cells enriched from blood (not recorded which). The origin of the receptors is a woman between 50 and 59 years old who had recovered from COVID-19.

The rearrangement links TRBV6-5 to TRBJ1-2; 7 bases agree with TRBD1. V lost 5 bases and J lost 0; bases outside the gene matches: 3. CDR1 and CDR2 from the germline V gene are MNHEY and SVGAGI. The CDR3 consists of 14 residues. CDR3 sequence (DNA): TGTGCCAGCAGTATCGGGACAGCTAACTATGGCTACACCTTC. Its translation: CASSIGTANYGYTF.

The V gene is TRBV5-1, the J gene TRBJ2-3, with D possibly matching TRBD2 (5 bases). Germline V CDR1 and CDR2: SGHRS, YFSETQ. Trimming took off 0 bases at V and 4 bases at J, with 12 bases between the two ends. The CDR3 contains 15 residues. In nucleotides, the CDR3 is TGCGCCAGCAGCTTGGCGGGGAGTCCCGCAGATACGCAGTATTTT. Its protein product is CASSLAGSPADTQYF.

V usage is TRBV9 and J usage is TRBJ2-7; perhaps TRBD2 as D (5 bases). V shed 0 bases and J shed 5 bases, with 9 bases lying between them. The CDR3 extends over 13 amino acids. Germline V gene lookup returns CDR1 SGDLS and CDR2 YYNGEE. CDR3 sequence (DNA): TGTGCCAGCAGCGTAGGTCTAGCCGACGAGCAGTACTTC. It translates to CASSVGLADEQYF.

The genes are TRBV12-5 and TRBJ1-5; 10 nucleotides agree with TRBD1. CDR3 length: 16 amino acids. Germline values: CDR1 LGHNT, CDR2 FRNRAP. After removal of 2 bases from V and 5 bases from J, the junction contained 6 bases not matched to a gene. The CDR3 nucleotides read TGTGCTAGTGGTTTGAGCGGACAGGGGGTCGATCAGCCCCAGCATTTT. Translation gives CASGLSGQGVDQPQHF.

This chain uses TRBV6-5 with TRBJ1-6; no reliable D call. Trimming removed 5 bases from V and 13 bases from J, with 12 bases in between. The CDR3 is made up of 12 amino acids. From germline, CDR1 is MNHEY and CDR2 SVGAGI. The CDR3 DNA sequence: TGTGCCAGCAGTCTGCCCCCGGGGCCCCTCCACTTT. Amino acids: CASSLPPGPLHF.

This chain connects TRBV5-1 to TRBJ2-1; D remains ambiguous. V gave up 4 bases and J gave up 8 bases, with 16 bases separating them. The CDR3 totals 14 residues. CDR1 and CDR2 from the germline V gene are SGHRS and YFSETQ. The CDR3 coding sequence is TGCGCCAGCAGCCCGGTTGGCGGTGGGTATGAGCAGTTCTTC. Translation: CASSPVGGGYEQFF.

The chain has TRBV19 and TRBJ1-1; 8 bases are a match to TRBD1. Germline V gives CDR1 LNHDA, CDR2 SQIVND (reference sequence). J gave up 8 bases and V 7 bases, and 12 bases lay outside the gene matches. The CDR3 runs 14 residues. CDR3 in amino acids: CASTNPGQGPEAFF. Written as DNA, the CDR3 is TGTGCCAGTACCAATCCCGGACAGGGCCCAGAAGCTTTCTTT.

The chain combines TRBV28 with TRBJ1-4; possible D gene TRBD1, 5 bases. Looked up from germline, CDR1 is MDHEN and CDR2 is SYDVKM. The CDR3 totals 12 residues. Trimming shortened V by 10 bases and J by 6 bases, and 12 bases separated the two germline ends. This chain's CDR3 is CATVTTDEKLFF. In DNA form, the CDR3 reads TGTGCCACAGTGACGACAGATGAAAAACTGTTTTTT.

This chain joins TRBV18 and TRBJ2-7; 9 bases line up with TRBD1. The CDR3 consists of 14 residues. The V gene's germline CDR1 is KGHSH and CDR2 LQKENI. The trim removed 3 bases at V and 6 bases at J, leaving 6 bases unmatched. CDR3: CASSPGQGRLEQYF. In DNA, the CDR3 is TGTGCCAGCTCACCTGGACAGGGGCGACTCGAGCAGTACTTC.

This sequence joins TRBV29-1 and TRBJ1-2, with TRBD1 identical over 9 bases. Germline V gene lookup returns CDR1 SQVTM and CDR2 ANQGSEA. This CDR3 has 14 residues. After removal of 4 bases from V and 4 bases from J, the junction contained 7 bases not matched to a gene. The CDR3 bases are TGCAGCGTTGGACCCGGGACAGGGTCCTATGGCTACACCTTC. Protein: CSVGPGTGSYGYTF.

As for this clone: This CDR3 is also generated by other DNA sequences in the sample. The chain carries TRBV15 and TRBJ1-2; 8 bases are a match to TRBD1. Germline assignment: CDR1 LNHNV and CDR2 YYDKDF (reference sequence). Trimming cost V 3 bases and J 4 bases; bases outside gene matches: 1. The CDR3 runs to 13 residues. CDR3 loop: CATSRGTGYGYTF. CDR3 coding DNA: TGTGCCACCAGCAGGGGGACAGGCTATGGCTACACCTTC.

The J gene is TRBJ2-7, the V gene TRBV18; 11 bases map to TRBD1. The CDR3 loop spans 15 amino acids. Germline V gives CDR1 KGHSH, CDR2 LQKENI. The ends lost 2 bases at V and 4 bases at J; junction bases unmatched: 4. The CDR3 region has the DNA TGTGCCAGCTCACCAGCCGGGACAGGGGGATACGAGCAGTACTTC. Translation: CASSPAGTGGYEQYF.

The chain recombines TRBV18 with TRBJ2-1; 9 bases line up with TRBD2. Germline CDR1 KGHSH, CDR2 LQKENI. Trimming removed 3 bases from V and 0 bases from J; junction bases left unmatched: 6. The CDR3 contains 17 residues. CDR3 nucleotide sequence: TGTGCCAGCTCACCTCTTAGCGGGAGCGGCTCCTACAATGAGCAGTTCTTC. It specifies CASSPLSGSGSYNEQFF. The whole variable domain, remainder taken from reference TRBV18 and TRBJ2-1, is NAGVMQNPRHLVRRRGQEARLRCSPMKGHSHVYWYRQLPEEGLKFMVYLQKENIIDESGMPKERFSAEFPKEGPSILRIQQVVRGDSAAYFCASSPLSGSGSYNEQFFGPGTRLTVL.

The chain combines TRBV18 with TRBJ1-1; D perhaps matches TRBD1 (6 bases). V was trimmed by 6 bases and J by 1 base, leaving 12 bases between them. This CDR3 has 14 amino acids. Germline values: CDR1 KGHSH, CDR2 LQKENI. The CDR3 loop reads CASSRGNKNTEAFF. The CDR3 DNA reads TGTGCCAGCTCCAGGGGTAATAAGAACACTGAAGCTTTCTTT.